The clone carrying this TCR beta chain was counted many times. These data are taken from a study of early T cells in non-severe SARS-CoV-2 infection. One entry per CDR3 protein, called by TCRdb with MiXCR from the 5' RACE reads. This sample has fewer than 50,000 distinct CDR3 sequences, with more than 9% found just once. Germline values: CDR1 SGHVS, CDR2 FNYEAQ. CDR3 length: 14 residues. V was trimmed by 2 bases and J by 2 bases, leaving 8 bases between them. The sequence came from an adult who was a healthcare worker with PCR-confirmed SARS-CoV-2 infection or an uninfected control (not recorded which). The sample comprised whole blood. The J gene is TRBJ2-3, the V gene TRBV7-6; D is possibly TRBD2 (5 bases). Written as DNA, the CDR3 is TGTGCCAGCAGCTTAAGGACTGTCACAGATACGCAGTATTTT. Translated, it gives CASSLRTVTDTQYF.